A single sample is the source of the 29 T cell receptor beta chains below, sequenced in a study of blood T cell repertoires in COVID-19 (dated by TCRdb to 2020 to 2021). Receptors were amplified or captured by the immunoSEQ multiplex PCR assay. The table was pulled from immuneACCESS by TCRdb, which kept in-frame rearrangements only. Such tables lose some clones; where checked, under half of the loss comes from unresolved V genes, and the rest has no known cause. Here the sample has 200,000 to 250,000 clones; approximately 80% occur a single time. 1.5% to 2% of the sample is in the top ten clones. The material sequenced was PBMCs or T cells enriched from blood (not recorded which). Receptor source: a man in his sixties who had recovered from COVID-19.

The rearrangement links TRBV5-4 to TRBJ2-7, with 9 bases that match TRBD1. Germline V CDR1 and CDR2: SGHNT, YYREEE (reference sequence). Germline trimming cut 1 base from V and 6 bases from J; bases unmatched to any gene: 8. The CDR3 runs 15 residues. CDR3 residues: CASSLIGTGPVEQYF. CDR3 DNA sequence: TGTGCCAGCAGCTTGATCGGGACAGGGCCGGTCGAGCAGTACTTC.

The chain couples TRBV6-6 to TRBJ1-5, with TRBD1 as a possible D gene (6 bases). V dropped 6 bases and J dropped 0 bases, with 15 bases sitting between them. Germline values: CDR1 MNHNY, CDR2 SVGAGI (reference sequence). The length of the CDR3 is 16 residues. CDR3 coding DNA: TGTGCCAGCAGAACACAGCGGACAGATAGCAATCAGCCCCAGCATTTT. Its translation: CASRTQRTDSNQPQHF.

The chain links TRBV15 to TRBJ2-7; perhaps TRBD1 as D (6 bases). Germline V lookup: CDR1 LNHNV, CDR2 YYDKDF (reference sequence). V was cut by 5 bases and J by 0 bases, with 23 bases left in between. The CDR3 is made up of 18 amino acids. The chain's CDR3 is CATSLTGPKGKSSYEQYF. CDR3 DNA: TGTGCCACCAGCCTGACAGGCCCTAAAGGGAAGAGCTCCTACGAGCAGTACTTC. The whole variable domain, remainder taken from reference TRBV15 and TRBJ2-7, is DAMVIQNPRYQVTQFGKPVTLSCSQTLNHNVMYWYQQKSSQAPKLLFHYYDKDFNNEADTPDNFQSRRPNTSFCFLDIRSPGLGDTAMYLCATSLTGPKGKSSYEQYFGPGTRLTVT.

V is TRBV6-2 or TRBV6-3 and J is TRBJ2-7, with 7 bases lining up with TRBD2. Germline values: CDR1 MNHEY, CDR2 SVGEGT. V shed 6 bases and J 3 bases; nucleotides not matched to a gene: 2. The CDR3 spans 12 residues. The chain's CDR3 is CASSGGNYEQYF. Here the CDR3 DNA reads TGTGCCAGCAGCGGGGGGAACTACGAGCAGTACTTC.

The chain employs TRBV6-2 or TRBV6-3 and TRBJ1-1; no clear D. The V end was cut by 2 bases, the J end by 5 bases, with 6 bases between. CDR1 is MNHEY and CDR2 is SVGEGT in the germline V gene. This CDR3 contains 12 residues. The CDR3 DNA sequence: TGTGCCAGCAGTTACCAGCGTACTGAAGCTTTCTTT. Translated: CASSYQRTEAFF.

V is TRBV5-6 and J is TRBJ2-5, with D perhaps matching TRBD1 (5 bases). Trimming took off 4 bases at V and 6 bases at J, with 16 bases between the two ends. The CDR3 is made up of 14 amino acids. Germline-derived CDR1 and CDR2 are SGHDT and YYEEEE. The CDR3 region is CASSKSARAQTQYF. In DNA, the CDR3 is TGTGCCAGCAGCAAGTCGGCCAGGGCCCAGACCCAGTACTTC.

The CDR3 DNA reads TGCAGCGTTGGAGACAAGGCCAGCGGGAATACGCAGTATTTT. Protein sequence: CSVGDKASGNTQYF. The rearrangement links TRBV29-1 to TRBJ2-3; TRBD2 matches 7 bases. There are 14 residues in the CDR3. From germline, CDR1 is SQVTM and CDR2 ANQGSEA. The J segment lost 7 bases and the V segment lost 4 bases, leaving 11 bases of the junction unmatched.

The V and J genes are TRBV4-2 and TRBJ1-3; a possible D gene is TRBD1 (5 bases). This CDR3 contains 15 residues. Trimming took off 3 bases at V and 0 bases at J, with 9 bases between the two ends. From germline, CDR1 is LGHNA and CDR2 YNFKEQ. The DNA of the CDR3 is TGTGCCAGCAGCCACGCAGGGAACTCTGGAAACACCATATATTTT. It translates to CASSHAGNSGNTIYF.

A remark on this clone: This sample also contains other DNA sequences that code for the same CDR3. Here the CDR3 DNA reads TGTGCCAGCAGCTTAGCTGGGACTAGCTACAATGAGCAGTTCTTC. Translation gives CASSLAGTSYNEQFF. V is TRBV7-2 and J is TRBJ2-1; TRBD2 agrees at 8 bases. Germline assignment: CDR1 SGHTA and CDR2 FQGNSA. Trimming removed 0 bases from V and 3 bases from J; junction bases left unmatched: 1. CDR3 length: 15 residues.

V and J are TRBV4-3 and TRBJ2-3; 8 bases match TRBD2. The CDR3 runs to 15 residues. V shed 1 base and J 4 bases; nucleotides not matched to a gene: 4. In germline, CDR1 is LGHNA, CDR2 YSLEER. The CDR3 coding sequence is TGCGCCAGCAGCCAAGTTTTAGCGGGGTCAGATACGCAGTATTTT. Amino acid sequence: CASSQVLAGSDTQYF.

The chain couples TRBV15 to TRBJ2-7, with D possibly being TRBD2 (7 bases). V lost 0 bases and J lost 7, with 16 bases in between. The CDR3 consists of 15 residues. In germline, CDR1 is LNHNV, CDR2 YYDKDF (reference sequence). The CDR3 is CATSRDLGGAGEQYF. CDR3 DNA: TGTGCCACCAGCAGAGATCTTGGGGGGGCGGGAGAGCAGTACTTC. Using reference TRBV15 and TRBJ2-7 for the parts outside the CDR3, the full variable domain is DAMVIQNPRYQVTQFGKPVTLSCSQTLNHNVMYWYQQKSSQAPKLLFHYYDKDFNNEADTPDNFQSRRPNTSFCFLDIRSPGLGDTAMYLCATSRDLGGAGEQYFGPGTRLTVT.

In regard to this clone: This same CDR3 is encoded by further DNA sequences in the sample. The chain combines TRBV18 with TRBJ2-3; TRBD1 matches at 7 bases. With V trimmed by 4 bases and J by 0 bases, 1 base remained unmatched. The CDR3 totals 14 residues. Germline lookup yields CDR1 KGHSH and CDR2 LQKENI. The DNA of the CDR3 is TGTGCCAGCTCACGACAGGGTAGCACAGATACGCAGTATTTT. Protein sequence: CASSRQGSTDTQYF. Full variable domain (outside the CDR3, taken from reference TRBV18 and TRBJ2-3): NAGVMQNPRHLVRRRGQEARLRCSPMKGHSHVYWYRQLPEEGLKFMVYLQKENIIDESGMPKERFSAEFPKEGPSILRIQQVVRGDSAAYFCASSRQGSTDTQYFGPGTRLTVL.

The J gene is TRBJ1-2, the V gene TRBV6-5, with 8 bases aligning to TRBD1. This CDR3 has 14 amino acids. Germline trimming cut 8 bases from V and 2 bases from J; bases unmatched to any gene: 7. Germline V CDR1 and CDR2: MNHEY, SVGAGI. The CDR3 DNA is TGTGCCAGCGGATCGCAGGGGGCGAACTATGGCTACACCTTC. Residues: CASGSQGANYGYTF.

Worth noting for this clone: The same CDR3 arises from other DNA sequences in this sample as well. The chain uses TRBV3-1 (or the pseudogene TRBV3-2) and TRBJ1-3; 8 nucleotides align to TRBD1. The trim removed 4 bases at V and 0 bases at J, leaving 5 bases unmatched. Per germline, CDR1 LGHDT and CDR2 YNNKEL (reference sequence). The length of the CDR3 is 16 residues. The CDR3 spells CASSLPGGASGNTIYF. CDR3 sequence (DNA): TGTGCCAGCAGCCTGCCAGGGGGCGCCTCTGGAAACACCATATATTTT.

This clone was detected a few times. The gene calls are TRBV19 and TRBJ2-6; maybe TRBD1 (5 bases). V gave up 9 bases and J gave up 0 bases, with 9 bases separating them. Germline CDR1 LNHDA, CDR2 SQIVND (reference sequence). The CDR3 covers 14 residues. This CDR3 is CASKQVSGANVLTF. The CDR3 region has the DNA TGTGCCAGCAAACAGGTCTCTGGGGCCAACGTCCTGACTTTC.

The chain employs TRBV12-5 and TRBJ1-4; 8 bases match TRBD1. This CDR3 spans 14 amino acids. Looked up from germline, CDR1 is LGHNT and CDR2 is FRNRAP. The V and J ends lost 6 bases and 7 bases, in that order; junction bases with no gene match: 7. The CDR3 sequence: CASGKDRGFEKLFF. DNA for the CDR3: TGTGCTAGTGGGAAAGACAGGGGTTTTGAAAAACTGTTTTTT.

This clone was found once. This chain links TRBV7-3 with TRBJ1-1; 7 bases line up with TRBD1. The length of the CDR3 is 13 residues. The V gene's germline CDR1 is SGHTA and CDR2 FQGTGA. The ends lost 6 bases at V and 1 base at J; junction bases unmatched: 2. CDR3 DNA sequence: TGTGCCAGCAGTCGGACAGGGAACACTGAAGCTTTCTTT. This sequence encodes CASSRTGNTEAFF.

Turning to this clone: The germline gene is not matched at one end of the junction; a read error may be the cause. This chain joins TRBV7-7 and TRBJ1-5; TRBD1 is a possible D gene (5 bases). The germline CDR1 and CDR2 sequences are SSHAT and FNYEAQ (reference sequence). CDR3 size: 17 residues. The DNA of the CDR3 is TGTGCTAGCAGCTTATCCCCTCTCGACAGACCCAATCAGCCCCAGCATTTT. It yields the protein CASSLSPLDRPNQPQHF.

This CDR3 is CASSSEEVLNTEAFF. CDR3 sequence (DNA): TGTGCCAGCAGTTCGGAGGAAGTACTGAACACTGAAGCTTTCTTT. This chain connects TRBV6-1 to TRBJ1-1, with D uncertain. The CDR3 loop spans 15 amino acids. Per the germline V gene, CDR1 is MNHNS and CDR2 is SASEGT. V lost 5 bases, J lost 0 bases, and 13 bases lay in between.

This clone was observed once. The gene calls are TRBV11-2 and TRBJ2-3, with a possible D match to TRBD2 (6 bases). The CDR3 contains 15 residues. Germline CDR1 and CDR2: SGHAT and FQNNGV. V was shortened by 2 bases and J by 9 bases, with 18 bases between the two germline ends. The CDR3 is CASSLHAGMGGTQYF. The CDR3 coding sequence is TGTGCCAGCAGCTTACATGCAGGGATGGGAGGAACGCAGTATTTT.

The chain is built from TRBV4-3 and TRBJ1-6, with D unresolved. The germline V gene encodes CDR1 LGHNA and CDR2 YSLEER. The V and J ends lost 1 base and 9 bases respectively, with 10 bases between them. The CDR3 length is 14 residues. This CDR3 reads CASSQVFGVSPLHF. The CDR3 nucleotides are TGCGCCAGCAGCCAAGTTTTCGGGGTTTCACCCCTCCACTTT.

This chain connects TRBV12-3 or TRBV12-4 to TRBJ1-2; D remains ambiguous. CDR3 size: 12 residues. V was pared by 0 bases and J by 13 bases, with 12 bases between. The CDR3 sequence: CASSLAPGGLTF. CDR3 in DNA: TGTGCCAGCAGTTTAGCACCCGGCGGTCTCACCTTC.

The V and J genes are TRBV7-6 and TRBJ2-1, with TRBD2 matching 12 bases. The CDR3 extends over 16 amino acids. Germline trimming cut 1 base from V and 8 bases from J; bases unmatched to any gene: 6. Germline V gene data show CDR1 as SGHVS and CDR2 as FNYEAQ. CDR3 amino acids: CASSLDLAGGQDEQFF. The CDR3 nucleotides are TGTGCCAGCAGCTTAGATCTAGCGGGGGGGCAAGATGAGCAGTTCTTC. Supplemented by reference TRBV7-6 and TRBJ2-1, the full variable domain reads GAGVSQSPRYKVTKRGQDVALRCDPISGHVSLYWYRQALGQGPEFLTYFNYEAQQDKSGLPNDRFSAERPEGSISTLTIQRTEQRDSAMYRCASSLDLAGGQDEQFFGPGTRLTVL.

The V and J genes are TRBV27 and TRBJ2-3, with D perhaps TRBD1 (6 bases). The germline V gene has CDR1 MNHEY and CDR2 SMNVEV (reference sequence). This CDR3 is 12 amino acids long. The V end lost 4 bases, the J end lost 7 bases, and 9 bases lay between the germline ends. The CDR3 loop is CASSSTGNTQYF. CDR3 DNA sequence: TGTGCCAGCAGTTCAACAGGGAATACGCAGTATTTT.

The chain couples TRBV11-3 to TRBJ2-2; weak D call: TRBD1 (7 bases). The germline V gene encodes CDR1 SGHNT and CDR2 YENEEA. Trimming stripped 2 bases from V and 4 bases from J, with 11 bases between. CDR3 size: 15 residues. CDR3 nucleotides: TGTGCCAGCAGCTTACCAGGGGGGAGCACCGGGGAGCTGTTTTTT. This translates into CASSLPGGSTGELFF.

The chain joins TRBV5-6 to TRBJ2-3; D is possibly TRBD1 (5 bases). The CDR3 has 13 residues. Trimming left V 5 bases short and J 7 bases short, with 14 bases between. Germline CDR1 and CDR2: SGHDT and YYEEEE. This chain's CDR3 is CASSWGPSYTQYF. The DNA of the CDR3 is TGTGCCAGCAGTTGGGGCCCTTCGTATACGCAGTATTTT.

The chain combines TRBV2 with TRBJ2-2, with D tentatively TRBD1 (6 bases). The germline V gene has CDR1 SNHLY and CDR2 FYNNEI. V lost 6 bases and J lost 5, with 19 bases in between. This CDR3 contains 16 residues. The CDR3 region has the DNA TGTGCCAGCAGCCTCCCGACAGGTATCGGAACCGGGGAGCTGTTTTTT. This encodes CASSLPTGIGTGELFF.

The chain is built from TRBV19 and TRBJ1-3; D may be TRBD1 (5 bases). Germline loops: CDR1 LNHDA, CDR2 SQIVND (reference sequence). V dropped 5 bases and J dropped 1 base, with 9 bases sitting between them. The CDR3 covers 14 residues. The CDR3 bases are TGTGCCAGTAGTCCACAGGTTTCTGGAAACACCATATATTTT. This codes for CASSPQVSGNTIYF.

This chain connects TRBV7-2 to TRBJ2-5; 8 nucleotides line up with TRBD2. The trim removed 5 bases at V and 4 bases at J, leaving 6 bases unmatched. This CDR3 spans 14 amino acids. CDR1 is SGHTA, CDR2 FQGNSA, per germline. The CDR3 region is CASSAGGALETQYF. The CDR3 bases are TGTGCCAGCAGCGCCGGGGGGGCTCTAGAGACCCAGTACTTC.